This T cell receptor (beta chain) was retrieved from a study of OX40 agonist ivuxolimab in advanced cancers. Between the trimmed V and J ends, which lost 2 bases and 8 bases, there was a span of 13 bases. The CDR3 extends over 14 amino acids. CDR1 SGHNT and CDR2 YENEEA come from the germline V gene. Libraries were prepared by immunoSEQ multiplex PCR; TCRdb keeps only in-frame clonotypes and omits some of them. The data contain nearly 70,000 clones, 85% to 90% of them singletons. Peripheral blood came from all dose cohorts at three timepoints. The TCR comes from an adult with an advanced solid tumor such as melanoma, head and neck, liver or kidney cancer. The source was CD4+ or CD8+ T cells sorted from blood, collected in a trial of the OX40 agonist ivuxolimab. This chain uses TRBV11-3 with TRBJ2-1; weak D call: TRBD2 (5 bases). The CDR3 nucleotides are TGTGCCAGCAGCTTACGTCTAGCTAGCTATGAGCAGTTCTTC. This encodes CASSLRLASYEQFF.